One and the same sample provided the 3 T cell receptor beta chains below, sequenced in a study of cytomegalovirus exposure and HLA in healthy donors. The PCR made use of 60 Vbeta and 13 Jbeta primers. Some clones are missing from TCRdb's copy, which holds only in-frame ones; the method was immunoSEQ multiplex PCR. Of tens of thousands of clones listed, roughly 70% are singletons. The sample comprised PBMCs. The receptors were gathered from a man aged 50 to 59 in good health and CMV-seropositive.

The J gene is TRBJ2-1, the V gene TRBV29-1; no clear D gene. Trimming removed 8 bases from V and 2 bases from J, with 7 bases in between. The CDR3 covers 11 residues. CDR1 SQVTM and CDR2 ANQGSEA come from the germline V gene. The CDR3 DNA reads TGCAGCTCTCAGGCCTACAATGAGCAGTTCTTC. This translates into CSSQAYNEQFF.

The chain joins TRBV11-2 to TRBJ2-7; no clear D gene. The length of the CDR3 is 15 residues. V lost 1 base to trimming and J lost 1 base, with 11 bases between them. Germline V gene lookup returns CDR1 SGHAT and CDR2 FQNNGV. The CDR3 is CASSLVETPSYEQYF. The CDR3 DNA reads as TGTGCCAGCAGCTTAGTTGAGACACCGTCCTACGAGCAGTACTTC.

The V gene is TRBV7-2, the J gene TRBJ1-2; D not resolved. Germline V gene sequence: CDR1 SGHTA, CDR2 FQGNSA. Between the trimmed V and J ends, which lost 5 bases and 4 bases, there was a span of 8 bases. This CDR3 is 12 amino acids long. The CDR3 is CASSISPYGYTF. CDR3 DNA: TGTGCCAGCAGCATTAGCCCCTATGGCTACACCTTC.